This note documents a single TCR beta chain sequence. Antigen: not known. The data belong to a study of OX40 agonist ivuxolimab in advanced cancers. Study context: Two patients with cutaneous melanoma and one with hepatocellular carcinoma, three in total, showed partial responses. Findings of the study overall: More expanded clones were found, on average, in CD8+ than in CD4+ T cells.

The CDR3 contains 13 residues. Only in-frame clones appear in the TCRdb table, and some are missing; sequencing was by immunoSEQ multiplex PCR. Among 65,000 to 85,000 clones listed, under 90% were seen once. This TCR came from an adult with an advanced solid tumor such as melanoma, head and neck, liver or kidney cancer. The sample consisted of CD4+ or CD8+ T cells sorted from blood, taken in a trial of the OX40 agonist ivuxolimab. The chain links TRBV21-1 to TRBJ2-7; TRBD1, the table's D call, lacks a check against the DNA. TRBV21-1 is listed as a pseudogene. CDR3 sequence reads: CASPRQGNHEQYF. The CDR3 DNA reads TGTGCCAGCCCCCGGCAGGGTAACCACGAGCAGTACTTC.